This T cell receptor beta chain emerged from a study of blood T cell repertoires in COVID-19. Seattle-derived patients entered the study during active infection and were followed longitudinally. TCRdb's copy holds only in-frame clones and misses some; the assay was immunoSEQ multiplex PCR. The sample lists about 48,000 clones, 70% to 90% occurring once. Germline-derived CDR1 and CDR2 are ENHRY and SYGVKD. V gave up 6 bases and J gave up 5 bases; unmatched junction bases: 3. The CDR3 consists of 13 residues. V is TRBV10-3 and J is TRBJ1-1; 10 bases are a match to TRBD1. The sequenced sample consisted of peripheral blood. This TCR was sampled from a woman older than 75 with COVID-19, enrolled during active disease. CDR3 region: CAIRGTGETEAFF. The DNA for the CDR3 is TGTGCCATCAGGGGGACAGGGGAAACTGAAGCTTTCTTT.